Reported below is one T cell receptor beta chain. Nothing much larger sits one base from this clone, and base qualities are not available. This record belongs to a study of T cells after yellow fever vaccination (dated by TCRdb to the late 2010s). Notes on the research overall: The SMART-Seq v4 Ultra Low Input RNA kit was used to prepare libraries from fractions with low cell numbers. Blood samples were taken at several timepoints before and after primary and secondary immunization, and bulk PBMC replicates and cell subsets were isolated. Bulk TCR alpha and beta repertoires were sequenced longitudinally to track T-cell clones before and after primary and booster YFV17D yellow fever vaccination. Two healthy male donors made up the cohort, one aged 18 to 30 years and the other aged 30 to 40 years. Beyond this particular receptor, the publication reports: The secondary T-cell response was found to be weaker but faster than the primary response, with a peak reached on day 5 rather than on day 15. Computational filtering was required because FACS-sorted repertoires could contain abundant contaminating clonotypes from the bulk population. Because only two donors were included in the study, the extent to which the findings can be generalized is limited. After the booster, most clones that had expanded after primary vaccination were detected again (about 97% of CD4 and around nine tenths of CD8), suggesting broad maintenance of memory. A small share of clonotypes occurred in both CD4 and CD8 compartments, likely arising from convergent recombination.

TCR cDNA was made using 5'RACE template switching, a step that added a universal primer site and unique molecular identifiers. cDNA synthesis was primed from both the TCR alpha and TCR beta constant segments. Library amplification involved two PCR steps, and the second step added sample barcodes and sequencing adapters. Sequencing of the libraries was done on either Illumina HiSeq 2500 (2x100 bp) or NovaSeq (2x150 bp). The authors' analysis ran thus. MIGEC handled demultiplexing of reads and collapsing into UMI consensus sequences, while MiXCR performed V(D)J alignment. Clonotypes responding to the vaccine were identified with edgeR on replicate PBMC samples, with the criteria of FDR below 0.01 and a log2 fold change above 5 up to day 15. CD4 or CD8 identity was assigned to each bulk clonotype according to whether the clonotype was present at higher abundance in the sequenced CD4 repertoire or the sequenced CD8 repertoire. Clonotypes enriched at least 10-fold in dextramer-positive over dextramer-negative fractions were defined as NS4B-specific, and CD4-biased clonotypes were excluded. In-frame beta chains were kept once TCRdb had trimmed the public reads at Q25 with fastp and called clones with MiXCR. Rows are combined by CDR3 protein, so each entry shows the most common genes and DNA. The V and J calls and clone size come from TCRdb's table, not from the authors' own analysis. This sample comprises over 65,000 distinct CDR3 sequences, roughly 13% of them detected only once. Just under 25% of the sample is in the top ten clones.

What the treatment or condition label conveys for this sample: live attenuated yellow fever vaccine strain. PBMCs were isolated from peripheral blood using a standard Ficoll-Paque protocol. Epitope-specific CD8 T cells were sorted with a dextramer loaded with the yellow fever NS4B epitope peptide, together with anti-CD3 and anti-CD8 staining. TriZol was used to extract RNA from bulk PBMCs, CD4 and CD8 fractions, and dextramer-positive and dextramer-negative fractions. CDR1 and CDR2, per the germline V gene (reference sequence), are SEHNR and FQNEAQ. The germline V end is reduced by 2 bases and the J end by 7 bases; junction bases left unmatched: 2. The CDR3, cysteine through valine, is 12 amino acids long. Only the CDR3 DNA stays, 36 bases, in frame from base 1.

The receptor was derived from a man aged 18-30 years who received the YFV17D yellow fever vaccine. The sample consisted of CD8+ T cells not binding an NS4B(214-222) dextramer, sorted from PBMCs, taken roughly 23 days after the first yellow fever vaccination. This sample's cell subset or site label indicates: NS4B epitope dextramer-negative CD8 T cells. The chain employs TRBV7-9 and TRBJ2-7; TRBD1 lines up with 7 middle nucleotides. The nucleotide sequence is given as TGTGCCAGCAGCTTACAGACAGGGGAGCAGTACGTC. This translates into CASSLQTGEQYV.